These T cell receptor beta chains were read from a single sample in a study of blood T cell repertoires in COVID-19. Here immunoSEQ multiplex PCR was the method, and the copy in TCRdb shows in-frame clones only, minus some. The sample consists of 50,000 to 65,000 clones, 65% to 85% of them appearing once. The sample comprised peripheral blood. All receptors derive from a woman between 45 and 60 years old with active or convalescent COVID-19. Both conserved end residues are part of each CDR3. Fields, in order: CDR3 protein, CDR3 DNA, D gene, J gene, clone size, CDR3 length, V gene. The D gene is left open where the match is weak. Size values are once, few and many counts, or a class for expanded clones, and some rows have none.

CAISDQRAGYTF,TGTGCCATCAGTGACCAGAGGGCTGGCTACACCTTC,NA,TRBJ1-2,NA,12,TRBV10-3
CASTLGRAETQYF,TGTGCCAGCACCCTTGGGAGGGCAGAGACCCAGTACTTC,TRBD2,TRBJ2-5,NA,13,TRBV2
CASSLALGGEQFF,TGTGCCAGCAGCTTAGCGCTCGGGGGGGAGCAGTTCTTC,TRBD2,TRBJ2-1,few,13,TRBV11-1
CASSQVGHSNYGYTF,TGTGCCAGCAGCCAAGTGGGACACTCTAACTATGGCTACACCTTC,NA,TRBJ1-2,once,15,TRBV4-2
CASSESSGLFYEQYF,TGTGCCAGCAGTGAATCTAGCGGGTTGTTCTACGAGCAGTACTTC,TRBD2,TRBJ2-7,once,15,TRBV2
CASSLEGVSTEAFF,TGCGCCAGCAGCTTGGAGGGGGTAAGCACTGAAGCTTTCTTT,NA,TRBJ1-1,NA,14,TRBV5-1
CASSPVPANIKLAEDTGELFF,TGTGCCAGCAGTCCAGTGCCCGCAAACATTAAACTAGCGGAGGACACCGGGGAGCTGTTTTTT,TRBD2,TRBJ2-2,NA,21,TRBV6-2/TRBV6-3
CASSPRLTSTDTQYF,TGCGCCAGCAGCCCCCGACTTACTAGCACAGATACGCAGTATTTT,NA,TRBJ2-3,few,15,TRBV5-1
CASSRSGTGGSGNTIYF,TGTGCCAGCAGCCGGTCCGGGACAGGGGGCTCTGGAAACACCATATATTTT,TRBD1,TRBJ1-3,NA,17,TRBV5-6
CASSPRGSKTYNEQFF,TGTGCCAGCAGCCCCCGCGGCAGTAAAACCTACAATGAGCAGTTCTTC,NA,TRBJ2-1,NA,16,TRBV11-2
CASSPPAQGSSANEQFF,TGCGCCAGCAGCCCCCCCGCACAGGGCTCCTCGGCCAATGAGCAGTTCTTC,NA,TRBJ2-1,NA,17,TRBV5-1
CASSRTGAFGEKLFF,TGTGCCAGCAGCAGAACAGGGGCCTTCGGTGAAAAACTGTTTTTT,TRBD1,TRBJ1-4,NA,15,TRBV5-5
CASSQDLASGRYNEQFF,TGCGCCAGCAGCCAAGATCTTGCTAGCGGGAGGTACAATGAGCAGTTCTTC,TRBD2,TRBJ2-1,NA,17,TRBV4-3
CASSQGSQGSYEQYF,TGTGCCAGCAGCCAAGGTAGCCAGGGGTCCTACGAGCAGTACTTC,NA,TRBJ2-7,NA,15,TRBV4-2
CASSEDRGSNYGYTF,TGTGCCAGCAGCGAGGACAGGGGCTCTAACTATGGCTACACCTTC,TRBD1,TRBJ1-2,NA,15,TRBV7-8
CASSRALGTGYGEKLFF,TGTGCCAGCAGTCGCGCCCTGGGGACAGGTTATGGCGAAAAACTGTTTTTT,TRBD1,TRBJ1-4,NA,17,TRBV6-6
CASSQDLRGTAPGYTF,TGTGCCAGCAGCCAAGATCTGCGGGGAACTGCCCCGGGCTACACCTTC,NA,TRBJ1-2,NA,16,TRBV3-1/TRBV3-2
CASSLDRGRAVTGELFF,TGTGCCAGCAGCTTAGATCGCGGGAGGGCCGTCACCGGGGAGCTGTTTTTT,TRBD2,TRBJ2-2,NA,17,TRBV11-2
CASSFSGANSGGYTF,TGTGCCAGCAGTTTCAGCGGGGCCAATTCAGGAGGCTACACCTTC,NA,TRBJ1-2,NA,15,TRBV27
CASGSVIGQGGTEAFF,TGTGCTAGTGGTTCGGTTATCGGACAGGGAGGGACTGAAGCTTTCTTT,TRBD1,TRBJ1-1,NA,16,TRBV12-5
CASSEPRTEAFF,TGTGCCAGCAGCGAGCCGAGAACTGAAGCTTTCTTT,NA,TRBJ1-1,NA,12,TRBV9
CASSYLNQPQHF,TGTGCCAGCAGTTACCTGAATCAGCCCCAGCATTTT,NA,TRBJ1-5,NA,12,TRBV6-6
CAWTPQGGEQYF,TGTGCCTGGACCCCACAGGGGGGTGAGCAGTATTTT,TRBD1,TRBJ2-3,NA,12,TRBV30
CASSQDRGTGIITNEKLFF,TGCGCCAGCAGCCAAGATAGGGGGACAGGGATCATCACTAATGAAAAACTGTTTTTT,TRBD1,TRBJ1-4,few,19,TRBV4-3
CASSTQGGYEQYF,TGTGCCAGTAGCACCCAGGGAGGGTACGAGCAGTACTTC,TRBD2,TRBJ2-7,NA,13,TRBV19
CASSQNRGTGHIF,TGCGCCAGCAGCCAAAACCGGGGGACAGGGCATATTTTT,TRBD1,TRBJ1-4,NA,13,TRBV4-3
CASSLALSGRSADTQYF,TGTGCCAGCAGCTTAGCGCTAAGCGGGAGGAGTGCAGATACGCAGTATTTT,TRBD2,TRBJ2-3,few,17,TRBV7-2
CASTPGTGPHPNYGYTF,TGTGCCAGCACCCCGGGGACAGGGCCCCACCCTAACTATGGCTACACCTTC,TRBD1,TRBJ1-2,once,17,TRBV9
CAWSPERINEQFF,TGTGCCTGGAGTCCGGAGCGTATCAATGAGCAGTTCTTC,NA,TRBJ2-1,NA,13,TRBV30
CASSYLGAVNTEAFF,TGTGCCAGCAGTTATCTGGGGGCCGTGAACACTGAAGCTTTCTTT,NA,TRBJ1-1,few,15,TRBV5-4
CASSQGGQQWTDTQYF,TGTGCCAGCAGCCAAGGGGGCCAGCAGTGGACAGATACGCAGTATTTT,NA,TRBJ2-3,NA,16,TRBV3-1/TRBV3-2
CASSEGAVAQFF,TGTGCCAGCAGCGAGGGGGCTGTGGCGCAGTTCTTC,TRBD1,TRBJ2-1,NA,12,TRBV11-1
CASSPGKGSPLHF,TGTGCCAGCAGCCCGGGAAAAGGGTCACCCCTCCACTTT,NA,TRBJ1-6,few,13,TRBV3-1/TRBV3-2
CASSPGTGMRTDTQYF,TGTGCCAGCAGTCCGGGGACAGGGATGCGGACAGATACGCAGTATTTT,TRBD1,TRBJ2-3,NA,16,TRBV27
CASSLERTGVYFGANVLTF,TGTGCCAGCAGCTTGGAGAGGACAGGGGTGTACTTTGGGGCCAACGTCCTGACTTTC,TRBD1,TRBJ2-6,few,19,TRBV5-4
CASSLDISYEQYF,TGTGCCAGCAGTTTAGACATCTCCTACGAGCAGTACTTC,NA,TRBJ2-7,many,13,TRBV27
CASSHSPGQGVYNSPLHF,TGTGCCAGTAGCCATTCGCCGGGACAGGGGGTCTATAATTCACCCCTCCACTTT,TRBD1,TRBJ1-6,NA,18,TRBV19
CASSRGQPSGPGELFF,TGTGCCAGCAGCCGGGGACAGCCTAGCGGGCCCGGGGAGCTGTTTTTT,NA,TRBJ2-2,NA,16,TRBV4-2
CSASTGGPSTDTQYF,TGCAGTGCTAGTACGGGAGGTCCTAGCACAGATACGCAGTATTTT,TRBD2,TRBJ2-3,NA,15,TRBV20-1
CASSSNPRLAGRPDTQYF,TGTGCCAGCAGCTCAAACCCTCGACTAGCGGGCAGACCGGATACGCAGTATTTT,TRBD2,TRBJ2-3,NA,18,TRBV7-3
CASSATGVRYTF,TGTGCCAGCAGCGCCACAGGGGTTCGCTACACCTTC,TRBD1,TRBJ1-2,NA,12,TRBV7-3
CASSHIAGSSYNEQFF,TGTGCCAGCAGCCACATAGCGGGCAGCTCCTACAATGAGCAGTTCTTC,TRBD2,TRBJ2-1,NA,16,TRBV11-2
CASSATVGVHATNEKLFF,TGTGCCAGCAGTGCGACAGTTGGGGTTCACGCAACTAATGAAAAACTGTTTTTT,NA,TRBJ1-4,once,18,TRBV6-1